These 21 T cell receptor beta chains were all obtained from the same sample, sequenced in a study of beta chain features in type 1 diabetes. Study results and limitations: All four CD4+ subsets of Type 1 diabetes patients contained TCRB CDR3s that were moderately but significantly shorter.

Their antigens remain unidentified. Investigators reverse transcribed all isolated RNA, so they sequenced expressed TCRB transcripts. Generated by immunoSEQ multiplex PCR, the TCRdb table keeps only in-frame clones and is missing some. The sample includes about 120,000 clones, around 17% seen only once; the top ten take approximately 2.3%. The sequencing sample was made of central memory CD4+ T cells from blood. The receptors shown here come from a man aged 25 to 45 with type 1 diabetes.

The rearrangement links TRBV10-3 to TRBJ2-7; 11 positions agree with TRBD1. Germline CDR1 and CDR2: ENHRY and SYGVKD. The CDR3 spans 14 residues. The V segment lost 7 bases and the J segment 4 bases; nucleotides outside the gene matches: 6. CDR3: CAITPGQGVYEQYF. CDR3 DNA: TGTGCCATCACCCCGGGACAGGGGGTATACGAGCAGTACTTC.

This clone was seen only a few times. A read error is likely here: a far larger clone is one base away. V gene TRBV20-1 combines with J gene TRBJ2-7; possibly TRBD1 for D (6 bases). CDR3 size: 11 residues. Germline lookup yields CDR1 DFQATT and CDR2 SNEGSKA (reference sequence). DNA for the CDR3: TGCAGGGCTGAAGTGGACAGAAAGCAGTACTTC. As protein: CRAEVDRKQYF.

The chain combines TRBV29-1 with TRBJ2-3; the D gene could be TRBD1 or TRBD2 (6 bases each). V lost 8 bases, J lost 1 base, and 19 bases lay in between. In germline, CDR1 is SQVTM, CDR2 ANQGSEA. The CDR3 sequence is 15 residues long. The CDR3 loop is CSTTEGGGGTDTQYF. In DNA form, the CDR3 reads TGCAGCACCACAGAGGGGGGTGGGGGCACAGATACGCAGTATTTT.

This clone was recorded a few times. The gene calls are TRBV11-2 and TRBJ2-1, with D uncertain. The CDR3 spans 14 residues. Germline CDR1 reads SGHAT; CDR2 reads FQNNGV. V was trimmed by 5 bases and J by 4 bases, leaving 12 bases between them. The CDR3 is CASSLGSPYNEQFF. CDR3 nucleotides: TGTGCCAGCAGCCTGGGATCGCCGTACAATGAGCAGTTCTTC.

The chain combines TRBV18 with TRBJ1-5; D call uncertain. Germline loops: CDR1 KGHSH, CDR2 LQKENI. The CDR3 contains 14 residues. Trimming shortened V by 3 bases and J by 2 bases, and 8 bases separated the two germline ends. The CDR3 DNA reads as TGTGCCAGCTCACCGTTAAGGGGCAATCAGCCCCAGCATTTT. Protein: CASSPLRGNQPQHF.

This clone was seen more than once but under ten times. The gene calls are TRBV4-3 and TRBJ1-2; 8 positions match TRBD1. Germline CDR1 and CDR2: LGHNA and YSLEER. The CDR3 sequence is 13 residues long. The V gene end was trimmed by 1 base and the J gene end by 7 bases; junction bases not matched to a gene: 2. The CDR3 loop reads CASSQAGGFGYTF. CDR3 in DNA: TGCGCCAGCAGCCAAGCAGGGGGCTTTGGCTACACCTTC.

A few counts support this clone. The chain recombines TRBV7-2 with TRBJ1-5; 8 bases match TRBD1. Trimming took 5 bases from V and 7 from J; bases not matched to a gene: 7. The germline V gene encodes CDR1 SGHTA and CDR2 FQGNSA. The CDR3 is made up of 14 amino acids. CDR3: CASSQWAGGQPQHF. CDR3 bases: TGTGCCAGCAGCCAATGGGCAGGGGGCCAGCCCCAGCATTTT. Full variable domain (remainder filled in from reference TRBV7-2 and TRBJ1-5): GAGVSQSPSNKVTEKGKDVELRCDPISGHTALYWYRQSLGQGLEFLIYFQGNSAPDKSGLPSDRFSAERTGGSVSTLTIQRTQQEDSAVYLCASSQWAGGQPQHFGDGTRLSIL.

The CDR3 coding sequence is TGTGCCAGCTCACCACCTAGCACAGATACGCAGTATTTT. Its translation: CASSPPSTDTQYF. The chain has TRBV18 and TRBJ2-3; no reliable D call. The V end lost 0 bases, the J end lost 0 bases, and 1 base lay between the germline ends. The CDR3 is 13 residues long. Germline V gene data show CDR1 as KGHSH and CDR2 as LQKENI.

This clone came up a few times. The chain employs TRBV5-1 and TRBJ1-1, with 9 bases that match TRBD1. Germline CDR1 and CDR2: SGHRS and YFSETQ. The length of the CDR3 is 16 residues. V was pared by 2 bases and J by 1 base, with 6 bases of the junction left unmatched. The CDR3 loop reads CASSFNRGRGNTEAFF. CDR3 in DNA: TGCGCCAGCAGCTTTAACAGGGGGCGCGGGAACACTGAAGCTTTCTTT.

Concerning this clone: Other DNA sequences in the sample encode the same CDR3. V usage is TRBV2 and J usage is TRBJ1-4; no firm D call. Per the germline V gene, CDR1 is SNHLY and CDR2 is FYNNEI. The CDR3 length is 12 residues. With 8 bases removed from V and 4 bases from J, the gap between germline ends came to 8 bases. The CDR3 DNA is TGTGCCAGCTCCGGGGTTAATGAAAAACTGTTTTTT. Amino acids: CASSGVNEKLFF.

The DNA for the CDR3 is TGTGCCATCAGCGGGGGCACGGAGGGGAATGAGCAGTTCTTC. Amino acids: CAISGGTEGNEQFF. The J gene is TRBJ2-1, the V gene TRBV10-3; D may match TRBD1 or TRBD2 (6 bases each). Germline lookup yields CDR1 ENHRY and CDR2 SYGVKD. Between the trimmed V and J ends, which lost 6 bases and 7 bases, there was a span of 16 bases. The CDR3 runs 14 residues.

The CDR3 DNA reads as TGTGCCAGCAGCTTCGGGGCGTGGGGAGAAACTGAAGCTTTCTTT. It translates to CASSFGAWGETEAFF. The gene calls are TRBV7-2 and TRBJ1-1; weak D call: TRBD1 (5 bases). The CDR3 spans 15 residues. Deletions cut 3 bases from V and 5 bases from J, with 16 bases between. The V gene's germline CDR1 is SGHTA and CDR2 FQGNSA. Supplemented by reference TRBV7-2 and TRBJ1-1, the full variable domain reads GAGVSQSPSNKVTEKGKDVELRCDPISGHTALYWYRQSLGQGLEFLIYFQGNSAPDKSGLPSDRFSAERTGGSVSTLTIQRTQQEDSAVYLCASSFGAWGETEAFFGQGTRLTVV.

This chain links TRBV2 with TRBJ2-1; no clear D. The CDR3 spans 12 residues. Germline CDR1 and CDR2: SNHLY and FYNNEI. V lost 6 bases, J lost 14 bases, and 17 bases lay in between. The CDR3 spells CASSTDPIQEFF. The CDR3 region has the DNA TGTGCCAGCAGCACCGACCCTATTCAAGAGTTCTTC.

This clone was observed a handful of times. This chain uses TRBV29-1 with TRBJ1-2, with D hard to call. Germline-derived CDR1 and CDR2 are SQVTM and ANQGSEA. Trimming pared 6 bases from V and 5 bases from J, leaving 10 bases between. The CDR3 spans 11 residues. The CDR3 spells CSVTTSYGYTF. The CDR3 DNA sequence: TGCAGCGTAACCACCTCTTATGGCTACACCTTC. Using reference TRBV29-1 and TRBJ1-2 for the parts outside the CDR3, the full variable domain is SAVISQKPSRDICQRGTSLTIQCQVDSQVTMMFWYRQQPGQSLTLIATANQGSEATYESGFVIDKFPISRPNLTFSTLTVSNMSPEDSSIYLCSVTTSYGYTFGSGTRLTVV.

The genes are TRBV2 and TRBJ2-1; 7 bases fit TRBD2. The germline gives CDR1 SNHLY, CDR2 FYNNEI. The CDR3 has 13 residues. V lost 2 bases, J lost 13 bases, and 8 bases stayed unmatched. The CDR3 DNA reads TGTGCCAGCAGTGAAACTAGCGCGGTGAGACAGTTCTTC. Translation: CASSETSAVRQFF. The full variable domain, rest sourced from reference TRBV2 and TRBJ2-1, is EPEVTQTPSHQVTQMGQEVILRCVPISNHLYFYWYRQILGQKVEFLVSFYNNEISEKSEIFDDQFSVERPDGSNFTLKIRSTKLEDSAMYFCASSETSAVRQFFGPGTRLTVL.

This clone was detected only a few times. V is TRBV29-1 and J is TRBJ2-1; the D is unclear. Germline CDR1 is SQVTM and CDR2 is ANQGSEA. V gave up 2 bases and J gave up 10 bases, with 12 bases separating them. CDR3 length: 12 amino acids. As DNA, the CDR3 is TGCAGCGTTGAAAAGTTACACGCAGAGCAGTTCTTC. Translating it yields CSVEKLHAEQFF.

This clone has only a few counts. In DNA, the CDR3 is TGTGCCACCCCGGACAGGCTATGCACAGATACGCAGTATTTT. Protein sequence: CATPDRLCTDTQYF. The chain employs TRBV19 and TRBJ2-3; 7 positions match TRBD1. CDR1 is LNHDA and CDR2 is SQIVND in the germline V gene (reference sequence). The CDR3 has 14 residues. Losses at the gene ends were 10 bases for V and 1 base for J; bases not matched to a gene: 8.

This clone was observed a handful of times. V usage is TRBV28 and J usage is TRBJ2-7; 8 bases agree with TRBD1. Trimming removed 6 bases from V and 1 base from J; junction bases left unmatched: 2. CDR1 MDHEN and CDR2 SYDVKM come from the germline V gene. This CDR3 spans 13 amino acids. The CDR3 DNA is TGTGCCAGCAGGACAGGGGAATCCTACGAGCAGTACTTC. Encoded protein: CASRTGESYEQYF. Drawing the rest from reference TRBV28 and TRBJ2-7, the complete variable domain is DVKVTQSSRYLVKRTGEKVFLECVQDMDHENMFWYRQDPGLGLRLIYFSYDVKMKEKGDIPEGYSVSREKKERFSLILESASTNQTSMYLCASRTGESYEQYFGPGTRLTVT.

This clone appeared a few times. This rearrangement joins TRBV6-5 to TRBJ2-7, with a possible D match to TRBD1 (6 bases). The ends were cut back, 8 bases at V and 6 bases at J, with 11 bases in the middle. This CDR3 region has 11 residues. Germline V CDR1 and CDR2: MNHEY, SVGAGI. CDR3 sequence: CASGLTGEQYF. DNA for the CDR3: TGTGCCAGCGGATTGACAGGCGAGCAGTACTTC.

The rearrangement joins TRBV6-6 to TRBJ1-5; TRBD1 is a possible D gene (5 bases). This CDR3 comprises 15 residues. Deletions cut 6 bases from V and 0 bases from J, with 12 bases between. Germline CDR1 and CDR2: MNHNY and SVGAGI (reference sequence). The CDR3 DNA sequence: TGTGCCAGCAGATTCAGGGAGGTTAGCAATCAGCCCCAGCATTTT. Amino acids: CASRFREVSNQPQHF.

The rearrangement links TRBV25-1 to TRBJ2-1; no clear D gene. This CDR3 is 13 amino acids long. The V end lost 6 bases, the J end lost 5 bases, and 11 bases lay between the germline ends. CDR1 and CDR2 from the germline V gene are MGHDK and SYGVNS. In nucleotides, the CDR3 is TGTGCCAGCAGACAGAATGCGGACAATGAGCAGTTCTTC. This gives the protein CASRQNADNEQFF.